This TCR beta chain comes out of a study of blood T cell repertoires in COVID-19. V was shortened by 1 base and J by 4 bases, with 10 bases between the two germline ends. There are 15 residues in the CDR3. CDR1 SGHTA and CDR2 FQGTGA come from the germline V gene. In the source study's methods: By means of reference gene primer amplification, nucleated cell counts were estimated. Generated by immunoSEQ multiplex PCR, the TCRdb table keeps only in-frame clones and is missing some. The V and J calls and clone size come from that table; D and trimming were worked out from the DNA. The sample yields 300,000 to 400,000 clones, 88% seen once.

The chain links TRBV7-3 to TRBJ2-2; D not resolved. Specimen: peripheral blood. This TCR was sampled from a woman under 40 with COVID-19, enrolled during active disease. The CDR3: CASSLIAGGTGELFF. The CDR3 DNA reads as TGTGCCAGCAGCTTAATAGCCGGTGGCACCGGGGAGCTGTTTTTT.